Listed here are 27 T cell receptor beta chains from one sample, sequenced in a study of response to subunit inactivated influenza vaccine. TCRdb ran MiXCR on the RT-PCR reads and lists one entry per CDR3 protein. The sample contains about 780,000 distinct CDR3 sequences, about 18% of which appear only once. Sequenced here: PBMCs from blood, sampled around 5 days after vaccination. These receptors all come from a man between 45 and 60 years old who received an inactivated influenza vaccine.

The gene calls are TRBV20-1 and TRBJ1-2; D might be TRBD1 (6 bases). Trimming took off 6 bases at V and 4 bases at J, with 12 bases between the two ends. CDR3 length: 12 amino acids. Germline CDR1 and CDR2: DFQATT and SNEGSKA (reference sequence). CDR3 in DNA: TGCAGTGCCCAGACAGGAACCTATGGCTACACCTTC. As protein: CSAQTGTYGYTF.

This clonotype was counted between two and nine times. This chain uses TRBV7-3 with TRBJ2-2; D call uncertain. Germline loops: CDR1 SGHTA, CDR2 FQGTGA. The CDR3 loop spans 15 amino acids. Between the trimmed V and J ends, which lost 2 bases and 7 bases, there was a span of 14 bases. CDR3 in amino acids: CASSLSPRGFGELFF. The CDR3 nucleotides are TGTGCCAGCAGCTTATCTCCTAGAGGTTTCGGGGAGCTGTTTTTT.

To note about this clonotype: Germline is not matched at one junction end, which may reflect a read error. The genes are TRBV20-1 and TRBJ2-7; 8 bases are shared with TRBD1. Germline V gene data show CDR1 as DFQATT and CDR2 as SNEGSKA (reference sequence). The CDR3 totals 13 residues. The CDR3 is CNARRTGSYEQYF. The CDR3 DNA reads as TGCAATGCTAGAAGGACAGGGTCCTACGAGCAGTACTTC.

Only a few counts were recorded for this clonotype. This chain links TRBV7-2 with TRBJ2-3; possible D gene TRBD1, 7 bases. Trimming stripped 4 bases from V and 2 bases from J, with 16 bases between. The CDR3 is 16 residues long. The germline CDR1 and CDR2 sequences are SGHTA and FQGNSA. The CDR3, as DNA: TGTGCCAGCAGCTCAGCAGGGGGGCTGTACACAGATACGCAGTATTTT. It translates to CASSSAGGLYTDTQYF. Using reference TRBV7-2 and TRBJ2-3 for the parts outside the CDR3, the full variable domain is GAGVSQSPSNKVTEKGKDVELRCDPISGHTALYWYRQSLGQGLEFLIYFQGNSAPDKSGLPSDRFSAERTGGSVSTLTIQRTQQEDSAVYLCASSSAGGLYTDTQYFGPGTRLTVL.

The chain couples TRBV7-9 to TRBJ2-3; a weak D match, TRBD1 (6 bases). CDR1 and CDR2 from the germline V gene are SEHNR and FQNEAQ (reference sequence). The CDR3 spans 15 residues. The V gene lost 1 base and the J gene lost 2 bases, with 10 bases spanning the gap. The CDR3: CASSLVGAPTDTQYF. The CDR3 DNA is TGTGCCAGCAGCTTAGTGGGGGCCCCCACAGATACGCAGTATTTT.

The chain couples TRBV5-1 to TRBJ2-1; the match to TRBD2 covers 10 bases. Losses at the gene ends were 4 bases for V and 9 bases for J; bases not matched to a gene: 10. The CDR3 contains 15 residues. CDR1 SGHRS and CDR2 YFSETQ come from the germline V gene. Here the CDR3 reads CASSPEAGGPVEQFF. The CDR3 coding sequence is TGCGCCAGCAGCCCCGAAGCGGGGGGGCCGGTTGAGCAGTTCTTC.

The V call is TRBV6-5, the J call TRBJ2-3, with D perhaps matching TRBD1 (7 bases). The ends were cut back, 0 bases at V and 5 bases at J, with 24 bases in the middle. Germline V gene lookup returns CDR1 MNHEY and CDR2 SVGAGI. The CDR3 runs 19 residues. The CDR3 spells CASSYSGGWRGLSGDTQYF. The CDR3 bases are TGTGCCAGCAGTTACTCGGGGGGATGGAGGGGGCTAAGCGGAGATACGCAGTATTTT.

This sequence joins TRBV5-1 and TRBJ1-2; TRBD1 aligns across 11 bases. There are 18 residues in the CDR3. Germline V gives CDR1 SGHRS, CDR2 YFSETQ. V trimming: 4 bases; J trimming: 6 bases; junction bases outside the gene matches: 17. The CDR3 protein is CASSPGLSWTGGADGYTF. The CDR3 nucleotides read TGCGCCAGCAGCCCCGGTTTATCGTGGACAGGGGGCGCGGATGGCTACACCTTC.

This chain joins TRBV7-2 and TRBJ2-1, with D possibly TRBD1 on 6 matching bases. The V and J ends lost 5 bases and 7 bases respectively, with 18 bases between them. Germline values: CDR1 SGHTA, CDR2 FQGNSA. This CDR3 contains 15 residues. The DNA of the CDR3 is TGTGCCAGCAGCCCGCTGGGGGCCGGAAGGAATGAGCAGTTCTTC. This encodes CASSPLGAGRNEQFF.

In its sample, this clonotype was seen a few times. V usage is TRBV27 and J usage is TRBJ1-6; D perhaps matches TRBD1 (5 bases). This CDR3 has 16 amino acids. Deletions cut 6 bases from V and 9 bases from J, with 21 bases between. Germline V gives CDR1 MNHEY, CDR2 SMNVEV (reference sequence). The CDR3 coding sequence is TGTGCCAGCAGGACTGCTCTGGGGGTCTCTCGTTCACCCCTCCACTTT. Translated: CASRTALGVSRSPLHF.

This sequence joins TRBV7-2 and TRBJ2-7; 10 positions match TRBD2. Germline V gene sequence: CDR1 SGHTA, CDR2 FQGNSA. The CDR3 covers 16 residues. The V gene end was trimmed by 4 bases and the J gene end by 4 bases; junction bases not matched to a gene: 10. In nucleotides, the CDR3 is TGTGCCAGCAGCTCACCTACTAGCGGGAACCCATACGAGCAGTACTTC. Translation gives CASSSPTSGNPYEQYF.

The chain joins TRBV20-1 to TRBJ2-7; the match to TRBD1 covers 8 bases. J lost 7 bases, V lost 3 bases, and 5 bases had no gene match. The CDR3 has 12 amino acids. Germline V CDR1 and CDR2: DFQATT, SNEGSKA (reference sequence). CDR3 loop: CSARDRVREQYF. The CDR3 DNA sequence: TGCAGTGCTAGGGACAGGGTTCGGGAGCAGTACTTC.

There are a few counts of this clonotype. The genes are TRBV4-2 and TRBJ1-1, with TRBD1 matching over 7 bases. Germline V gives CDR1 LGHNA, CDR2 YNFKEQ. This CDR3 comprises 16 residues. J was trimmed by 3 bases and V by 1 base; bases with no gene match: 8. The CDR3 is CASSQGGRGDHTEAFF. CDR3 DNA sequence: TGTGCCAGCAGCCAAGGGGGCAGGGGGGACCACACTGAAGCTTTCTTT.

Of note for this clonotype: One end of the junction varies from germline; a read error may be responsible. The genes are TRBV7-7 and TRBJ2-5; D tentatively reads TRBD1 or TRBD2 (6 bases each). Germline V gene sequence: CDR1 SSHAT, CDR2 FNYEAQ (reference sequence). CDR3 length equals 16 residues. The CDR3 loop is CASSLGGTPREETQYF. CDR3 bases: TGTGCTAGCAGCTTAGGAGGGACACCAAGGGAAGAGACCCAGTACTTC.

This chain connects TRBV7-2 to TRBJ2-2; TRBD1 is a possible D gene (5 bases). The V gene's germline CDR1 is SGHTA and CDR2 FQGNSA. The V and J ends lost 5 bases and 4 bases respectively, with 14 bases between them. The CDR3 loop spans 15 amino acids. As DNA, the CDR3 is TGTGCCAGCAGCCCCTCAGGGTGGATCACCGGGGAGCTGTTTTTT. It yields the protein CASSPSGWITGELFF.

In its sample, this clonotype was seen a few times. The chain links TRBV15 to TRBJ2-1; 9 bases align to TRBD2. Germline V gene data show CDR1 as LNHNV and CDR2 as YYDKDF (reference sequence). The V and J ends lost 3 bases and 8 bases, in that order; junction bases with no gene match: 11. The CDR3 spans 16 residues. CDR3 DNA: TGTGCCACCAGCAGGGGGACTAGCTATTGGGAGGATGAGCAGTTCTTC. Its protein is CATSRGTSYWEDEQFF.

This clonotype has ten or more counts. The rearrangement uses TRBV7-2 and TRBJ2-5, with TRBD1 matching over 8 bases. The CDR3 is made up of 15 amino acids. From germline, CDR1 is SGHTA and CDR2 FQGNSA. The V gene end was trimmed by 3 bases and the J gene end by 1 base; junction bases not matched to a gene: 4. The CDR3 protein is CASSFYTGGQETQYF. CDR3 bases: TGTGCCAGCAGCTTCTATACAGGGGGCCAAGAGACCCAGTACTTC.

A single count supports this clonotype. The chain couples TRBV9 to TRBJ2-2; D unclear. The CDR3 loop spans 13 amino acids. Per the germline V gene, CDR1 is SGDLS and CDR2 is YYNGEE. V was pared by 2 bases and J by 6 bases, with 8 bases between. This CDR3 is CASSVDLAGELFF. CDR3 DNA sequence: TGTGCCAGCAGCGTCGATCTAGCCGGGGAGCTGTTTTTT.

This chain joins TRBV6-5 and TRBJ2-1; D ambiguous. Between the trimmed V and J ends, which lost 0 bases and 7 bases, there was a span of 10 bases. The germline CDR1 and CDR2 sequences are MNHEY and SVGAGI. This CDR3 has 14 residues. The CDR3 sequence is CASSYSWKENEQFF. In nucleotides, the CDR3 is TGTGCCAGCAGTTACTCGTGGAAGGAGAATGAGCAGTTCTTC.

This sequence joins TRBV6-5 and TRBJ2-1, with D uncertain. With 2 bases removed from V and 9 bases from J, the gap between germline ends came to 14 bases. The CDR3 is 14 amino acids. Germline assignment: CDR1 MNHEY and CDR2 SVGAGI. The CDR3 protein is CASSYPTEKGEQFF. In DNA, the CDR3 is TGTGCCAGCAGTTACCCGACGGAGAAGGGTGAGCAGTTCTTC.

The V call is TRBV4-3, the J call TRBJ2-3; no firm D call. The germline V gene has CDR1 LGHNA and CDR2 YSLEER. The CDR3 consists of 14 residues. Trimming stripped 0 bases from V and 3 bases from J, with 7 bases between. The DNA for the CDR3 is TGCGCCAGCAGCCAAGATGGAGAAACAGATACGCAGTATTTT. Translation: CASSQDGETDTQYF.

This chain connects TRBV19 to TRBJ2-6; no definite D call. This CDR3 region has 16 residues. The germline V and J ends were trimmed by 8 bases and 0 bases, with 14 bases remaining between them. Germline values: CDR1 LNHDA, CDR2 SQIVND (reference sequence). The CDR3 region is CASVPGASSGANVLTF. In nucleotides, the CDR3 is TGTGCCAGTGTACCAGGCGCGAGCTCTGGGGCCAACGTCCTGACTTTC.

This chain uses TRBV5-1 with TRBJ2-3; D uncertain. Germline V CDR1 and CDR2: SGHRS, YFSETQ. The CDR3 spans 13 residues. Deletions cut 6 bases from V and 5 bases from J, with 13 bases between. The CDR3 reads CASTSLRGDTQYF. The DNA of the CDR3 is TGCGCCAGCACCTCTTTACGAGGAGATACGCAGTATTTT. Filled out from reference TRBV5-1 and TRBJ2-3, the complete variable domain reads KAGVTQTPRYLIKTRGQQVTLSCSPISGHRSVSWYQQTPGQGLQFLFEYFSETQRNKGNFPGRFSGRQFSNSRSEMNVSTLELGDSALYLCASTSLRGDTQYFGPGTRLTVL.

This clonotype appeared once. This chain joins TRBV20-1 and TRBJ2-2; D gene uncertain. The V gene's germline CDR1 is DFQATT and CDR2 SNEGSKA (reference sequence). V lost 1 base and J lost 0, with 12 bases in between. This CDR3 is built from 16 residues. The CDR3 nucleotides read TGCAGTGCTAGAGGGGTTGTGGGGTCGAACACCGGGGAGCTGTTTTTT. Amino acids: CSARGVVGSNTGELFF.

V usage is TRBV7-2 and J usage is TRBJ2-7, with D unresolved. The CDR3 spans 13 residues. Germline V CDR1 and CDR2: SGHTA, FQGNSA. Trimming shortened V by 5 bases and J by 2 bases, and 10 bases separated the two germline ends. This CDR3 is CASSPTVAYEQYF. CDR3 DNA: TGTGCCAGCAGCCCCACGGTGGCCTACGAGCAGTACTTC.

This clonotype was counted a few times. The chain combines TRBV7-9 with TRBJ1-2; no reliable D call. Deletions cut 1 base from V and 6 bases from J, with 9 bases between. CDR1 is SEHNR, CDR2 FQNEAQ, per germline (reference sequence). This CDR3 is built from 13 residues. CDR3 DNA: TGTGCCAGCAGCTTAGAATTCATTGATGGCTACACCTTC. It encodes CASSLEFIDGYTF.

In its sample, this clonotype was seen many times. The J gene is TRBJ2-3, the V gene TRBV7-6; 8 nucleotides line up with TRBD2. With V trimmed by 1 base and J by 2 bases, 20 bases remained unmatched. CDR3 length: 21 residues. Germline V CDR1 and CDR2: SGHVS, FNYEAQ. Here the CDR3 reads CASSLEDLGTSIVPHTDTQYF. The CDR3 DNA reads as TGTGCCAGCAGCTTAGAGGATTTAGGGACTAGTATAGTACCACACACAGATACGCAGTATTTT.